Included here is one T cell receptor (beta chain) sequence, with context. Its antigen is still unknown. Template-switching 5'RACE yielded the TCR cDNA; a universal primer site and UMIs were added in the process. TCRdb re-analysed the 5' RACE reads in MiXCR, keeping a single row per CDR3 protein. The sample holds 320,000 or so distinct CDR3 sequences, about 8.3% seen once. This record comes from a study of T cells after yellow fever vaccination. Study-wide results and caveats: Booster samples showed a return of most primary-vaccination clones (almost 97% CD4, approximately 85% CD8).

CDR1 DFQATT and CDR2 SNEGSKA come from the germline V gene (reference sequence). The CDR3 is 16 residues long. Trimming pared 2 bases from V and 0 bases from J, leaving 16 bases between. This receptor was identified in a man in his late teens or twenties who received the YFV17D yellow fever vaccine. V is TRBV20-1 and J is TRBJ2-5; D call uncertain. Specimen: PBMCs, collected around 45 days after the first yellow fever vaccination. The CDR3: CSARWGRRSYQETQYF. CDR3 in DNA: TGCAGTGCTAGATGGGGTCGACGATCGTACCAAGAGACCCAGTACTTC.